Reported below is one T cell receptor beta chain. This sample was included in a study of blood T cell repertoires in COVID-19. Study in general: Donors in the United States, Italy and Spain gave samples during acute or convalescent COVID-19. PBMCs, B-cell-depleted T cells, or T cells were the source of the cDNA or gDNA that made up the material.

The ends lost 7 bases at V and 14 bases at J; junction bases unmatched: 20. The CDR3 extends over 15 amino acids. Germline assignment: CDR1 MNHEY and CDR2 SVGAGI. Methods used by the authors: Amplification of reference gene primers was used by the study to estimate nucleated cell counts. The method was immunoSEQ multiplex PCR; TCRdb's version includes in-frame clones alone and lacks a portion of them. From that table come the V and J calls and clone size; the DNA was used to work out D and trimming. The sample records under 250,000 clones, around 83% being singletons. The receptor comes from a man in his forties with active or convalescent COVID-19. This chain joins TRBV6-5 and TRBJ1-1; 9 bases line up with TRBD1. Sequencing used peripheral blood. CDR3 loop: CASTQPGQGYPGVFF. The CDR3 DNA sequence: TGTGCCAGCACCCAACCGGGACAGGGCTACCCTGGGGTCTTCTTT.